A single sample is the source of the 19 T cell receptor beta chains below, sequenced in a study of cytomegalovirus exposure and HLA in healthy donors. Profiled with immunoSEQ multiplex PCR; TCRdb holds only in-frame clones, not every one. The table lists approximately 180,000 clones, around nine tenths of them singletons. The sequencing input was PBMCs. The source of these receptors is a man aged 18 to 29 in good health and CMV-seropositive.

This clone was recorded once. The chain recombines TRBV29-1 with TRBJ1-2, with 7 bases identical to TRBD1. Germline V gives CDR1 SQVTM, CDR2 ANQGSEA. The CDR3 totals 14 residues. J gave up 8 bases and V 6 bases, and 15 bases lay outside the gene matches. This CDR3 is CSVGRTGLVKGYTF. The CDR3 nucleotides read TGCAGCGTCGGGCGGACAGGCCTCGTGAAGGGCTACACCTTC.

This chain links TRBV11-2 with TRBJ2-6, with TRBD1 matching over 7 bases. CDR1 SGHAT and CDR2 FQNNGV come from the germline V gene. V lost 1 base and J lost 8; bases outside the gene matches: 5. The CDR3 length is 15 residues. In DNA form, the CDR3 reads TGTGCCAGCAGCTTAGCGGACAGGTCGACCAACGTCCTGACTTTC. Amino acid sequence: CASSLADRSTNVLTF.

This rearrangement joins TRBV9 to TRBJ2-7; TRBD1 matches 9 bases. The length of the CDR3 is 14 residues. Germline V lookup: CDR1 SGDLS, CDR2 YYNGEE. The V and J ends lost 6 bases and 1 base, in that order; junction bases with no gene match: 5. The CDR3 spells CASNTGGASYEQYF. DNA of the CDR3: TGTGCCAGCAACACAGGGGGCGCATCCTACGAGCAGTACTTC.

This chain joins TRBV4-1 and TRBJ1-1; D is undetermined. The germline V gene encodes CDR1 MGHRA and CDR2 YSYEKL. Trimming shortened V by 0 bases and J by 1 base, and 6 bases separated the two germline ends. The CDR3 has 14 residues. The CDR3 DNA follows: TGCGCCAGCAGCCAAGATAATTGGAACACTGAAGCTTTCTTT. This codes for CASSQDNWNTEAFF.

This clone was seen a handful of times. The genes are TRBV21-1 and TRBJ2-3; the table's D call of TRBD1 was not tested on the DNA. TRBV21-1 constitutes a pseudogene. The CDR3 has 20 amino acids. CDR3 amino acids: CASSKPWDRGRQYNTDTQYF. As DNA, the CDR3 is TGTGCCAGCAGCAAACCTTGGGACAGGGGCCGTCAGTACAACACAGATACGCAGTATTTT.

The chain has TRBV6-5 and TRBJ1-1; 9 bases align to TRBD1. The V segment lost 7 bases and the J segment 0 bases; nucleotides outside the gene matches: 6. The CDR3 contains 15 residues. The germline V gene encodes CDR1 MNHEY and CDR2 SVGAGI. The CDR3 DNA follows: TGTGCCAGCACACGGACAGGGGAGTTGAACACTGAAGCTTTCTTT. It encodes CASTRTGELNTEAFF.

The rearrangement links TRBV28 to TRBJ2-7; 7 bases are shared with TRBD2. V shed 5 bases and J 3 bases; nucleotides not matched to a gene: 10. The CDR3 is 15 residues long. Germline loops: CDR1 MDHEN, CDR2 SYDVKM. The CDR3, as DNA: TGTGCCAGCAGTCCACCGGGGGAGGGCCGCTACGAGCAGTACTTC. Amino acid sequence: CASSPPGEGRYEQYF.

This clone occurred once. The chain has TRBV12-5 and TRBJ2-7, with TRBD2 matching over 7 bases. CDR3 length equals 16 residues. Germline loops: CDR1 LGHNT, CDR2 FRNRAP. The V and J ends lost 2 bases and 6 bases, in that order; junction bases with no gene match: 13. The CDR3 nucleotides are TGTGCTAGTGGTTTGCTCACACCCCGCAGGGAGGGCGAGCAGTACTTC. Protein sequence: CASGLLTPRREGEQYF.

This chain links TRBV30 with TRBJ2-7, with D hard to call. Germline lookup yields CDR1 GTSNPN and CDR2 SVGIG (reference sequence). The CDR3 runs 11 residues. Trimming stripped 4 bases from V and 1 base from J, with 5 bases between. CDR3 bases: TGTGCCTGGACACTGTCCTACGAGCAGTACTTC. Translation: CAWTLSYEQYF.

The rearrangement links TRBV5-4 to TRBJ2-5; TRBD2 matches 9 bases. CDR3 length: 14 residues. Germline loops: CDR1 SGHNT, CDR2 YYREEE (reference sequence). V gave up 9 bases and J gave up 2 bases; unmatched junction bases: 8. CDR3 in amino acids: CATGDSGGQETQYF. Written as DNA, the CDR3 is TGTGCCACCGGAGACAGCGGGGGGCAAGAGACCCAGTACTTC.

The gene calls are TRBV13 and TRBJ1-2; 12 bases line up with TRBD1. After removal of 3 bases from V and 6 bases from J, the junction contained 5 bases not matched to a gene. Germline CDR1 is PRHDT and CDR2 is FYEKMQ (reference sequence). The CDR3 extends over 15 amino acids. The DNA for the CDR3 is TGTGCCAGCAGCTTTCCGGGACAGGGGGCGCATGGCTACACCTTC. Translating it yields CASSFPGQGAHGYTF.

V usage is TRBV27 and J usage is TRBJ1-2; the match to TRBD1 covers 9 bases. J lost 3 bases, V lost 5 bases, and 7 bases had no gene match. This CDR3 is 15 amino acids long. CDR1 and CDR2 (germline): MNHEY, SMNVEV (reference sequence). The CDR3 is CASSPMGQGHYGYTF. For the CDR3, the DNA is TGTGCCAGCAGTCCCATGGGACAGGGACACTATGGCTACACCTTC.

CDR3 amino acids: CASTAPGVLLAFF. CDR3 nucleotides: TGTGCCAGCACTGCCCCGGGGGTTCTCTTGGCTTTCTTT. This chain connects TRBV6-5 to TRBJ1-1; tentative D call: TRBD1 (5 bases). This CDR3 region has 13 residues. V gave up 7 bases and J gave up 11 bases, with 20 bases separating them. Germline V gives CDR1 MNHEY, CDR2 SVGAGI.

This chain uses TRBV25-1 with TRBJ2-1; 14 nucleotides align to TRBD2. The CDR3 is 15 residues long. Germline V lookup: CDR1 MGHDK, CDR2 SYGVNS. V shed 3 bases, J shed 7 bases, and the junction held 2 bases outside the gene matches. The DNA of the CDR3 is TGTGCCAGCAGTGATCGACTAGCGGGGGGGAATGAGCAGTTCTTC. This gives the protein CASSDRLAGGNEQFF. Full variable domain (remainder filled in from reference TRBV25-1 and TRBJ2-1): EADIYQTPRYLVIGTGKKITLECSQTMGHDKMYWYQQDPGMELHLIHYSYGVNSTEKGDLSSESTVSRIRTEHFPLTLESARPSHTSQYLCASSDRLAGGNEQFFGPGTRLTVL.

Here the CDR3 DNA reads TGTGCCAGCAGCTCGCGACTAGCAGGATACAATGAGCAGTTCTTC. Protein: CASSSRLAGYNEQFF. The V gene is TRBV9, the J gene TRBJ2-1; 7 bases align to TRBD2. The CDR3 loop spans 15 amino acids. Per the germline V gene, CDR1 is SGDLS and CDR2 is YYNGEE. The ends lost 4 bases at V and 4 bases at J; junction bases unmatched: 8. The full variable domain, with the rest looked up from reference TRBV9 and TRBJ2-1, is DSGVTQTPKHLITATGQRVTLRCSPRSGDLSVYWYQQSLDQGLQFLIQYYNGEERAKGNILERFSAQQFPDLHSELNLSSLELGDSALYFCASSSRLAGYNEQFFGPGTRLTVL.

This chain connects TRBV27 to TRBJ2-5; 7 positions agree with TRBD1. The CDR3 loop spans 15 amino acids. The germline V gene encodes CDR1 MNHEY and CDR2 SMNVEV (reference sequence). Trimming at V came to 4 bases and at J to 3 bases, leaving 8 bases not matched to a gene. CDR3 residues: CASSSTGAGEETQYF. The CDR3 DNA reads as TGTGCCAGCAGTTCTACAGGGGCCGGAGAAGAGACCCAGTACTTC.

The chain carries TRBV20-1 and TRBJ2-2, with no clear D. Germline CDR1 DFQATT, CDR2 SNEGSKA (reference sequence). The CDR3 loop spans 11 amino acids. With 5 bases removed from V and 6 bases from J, the gap between germline ends came to 7 bases. The CDR3, as DNA: TGCAGTGCTCTTCTCCCCGGGGAGCTGTTTTTT. Protein sequence: CSALLPGELFF.

The chain carries TRBV7-2 and TRBJ2-1; TRBD2 matches at 9 bases. The CDR3 loop spans 15 amino acids. CDR1 is SGHTA, CDR2 FQGNSA, per germline. The V segment lost 5 bases and the J segment 3 bases; nucleotides outside the gene matches: 5. CDR3 amino acids: CASSDIAGVYNEQFF. CDR3 DNA sequence: TGTGCCAGCAGCGACATAGCGGGGGTCTACAATGAGCAGTTCTTC.

The chain links TRBV30 to TRBJ2-5; 7 positions agree with TRBD2. The CDR3 loop spans 15 amino acids. The junction had 10 bases not matched to a gene; V was cut back by 2 bases and J by 4 bases. Germline V gives CDR1 GTSNPN, CDR2 SVGIG (reference sequence). Written as DNA, the CDR3 is TGTGCCTGGAGTTCAGGACTAGGTCTGGGAGAGACCCAGTACTTC. Encoded protein: CAWSSGLGLGETQYF. Complete variable domain (other parts from reference TRBV30 and TRBJ2-5): SQTIHQWPATLVQPVGSPLSLECTVEGTSNPNLYWYRQAAGRGLQLLFYSVGIGQISSEVPQNLSASRPQDRQFILSSKKLLLSDSGFYLCAWSSGLGLGETQYFGPGTRLLVL.